The 12 T cell receptor beta chains below were found in one sample sequenced in a study of T cells expressing NK-cell markers. Reprocessing the 5' RACE reads, TCRdb reports a single entry for every CDR3 protein and omits DNA. The sample features approximately 440,000 distinct CDR3 sequences, with approximately 1.4% in its top ten. Material: blood T cells: a sorted CD56 or NKG2C T cell subset, CD4+ or CD8+ T cells, or bulk PBMC T cells (not recorded which). The receptors stem from a woman aged 50 to 60 in good health.

The chain has TRBV20-1 and TRBJ1-6; TCRdb outputs TRBD1, but without DNA this stays unchecked. Germline lookup yields CDR1 DFQATT and CDR2 SNEGSKA (reference sequence). The CDR3 sequence is 15 residues long. CDR3 amino acids: CSARVGDRDNSPLHF.

The V gene is TRBV9, the J gene TRBJ2-1; TCRdb gives TRBD2 as the D gene, but with no DNA this cannot be confirmed. The CDR3 runs to 13 residues. Germline V CDR1 and CDR2: SGDLS, YYNGEE. This chain's CDR3 is CASSLSGEGEQFF. Together with reference TRBV9 and TRBJ2-1, the CDR3 gives the full variable domain: DSGVTQTPKHLITATGQRVTLRCSPRSGDLSVYWYQQSLDQGLQFLIQYYNGEERAKGNILERFSAQQFPDLHSELNLSSLELGDSALYFCASSLSGEGEQFFGPGTRLTVL.

The chain recombines TRBV4-1 with TRBJ2-4. The CDR3 loop spans 16 amino acids. CDR1 MGHRA and CDR2 YSYEKL come from the germline V gene. The CDR3 spells CASSQASGSSKNIQYF.

The J gene is TRBJ2-3, the V gene TRBV20-1; TCRdb lists TRBD2, though no DNA is available to test this call. Germline V gene sequence: CDR1 DFQATT, CDR2 SNEGSKA (reference sequence). The CDR3 contains 15 residues. CDR3 region: CSARRFGSTQDTQYF.

The genes are TRBV11-3 and TRBJ2-3. The germline gives CDR1 SGHNT, CDR2 YENEEA. The CDR3 has 12 residues. CDR3 protein: CASSFTTDTQYF.

The rearrangement links TRBV14 to TRBJ2-3. This CDR3 comprises 16 residues. Germline V gene data show CDR1 as SGHDN and CDR2 as FVKESK. CDR3 residues: CASSQGLFPITDTQYF.

The CDR3 is CASSFIGGLSPQHF. The chain uses TRBV12-3 or TRBV12-4 and TRBJ1-5; TCRdb returns TRBD1, unconfirmable since there is no DNA. The CDR3 loop spans 14 amino acids.

The chain carries TRBV7-9 and TRBJ2-2; TCRdb's D call of TRBD1 is untestable without DNA. The length of the CDR3 is 14 residues. The V gene's germline CDR1 is SEHNR and CDR2 FQNEAQ (reference sequence). The chain's CDR3 is CASSSRQGIGELFF.

The chain combines TRBV27 with TRBJ1-2; the TCRdb D gene call, TRBD1, has no DNA to confirm it. The CDR3 has 16 amino acids. The germline gives CDR1 MNHEY, CDR2 SMNVEV (reference sequence). The CDR3 sequence: CASSSGLDRPNYGYTF.

The chain carries TRBV11-2 and TRBJ2-1. There are 17 residues in the CDR3. The V gene's germline CDR1 is SGHAT and CDR2 FQNNGV. The CDR3 is CASSSAAARRSYNEQFF.

The V call is TRBV28, the J call TRBJ2-3; lacking DNA, the TRBD2 call made by TCRdb goes unchecked. The CDR3 is 15 amino acids. The germline V gene encodes CDR1 MDHEN and CDR2 SYDVKM. CDR3 amino acids: CASSLQLPRGSTQYF.

The rearrangement joins TRBV27 to TRBJ2-2; TCRdb names TRBD2, which stays unverified in the absence of DNA. The CDR3 extends over 17 amino acids. Germline loops: CDR1 MNHEY, CDR2 SMNVEV (reference sequence). This CDR3 reads CASSPTGLAGETGELFF.